The 7 T cell receptor beta chains below all came from one sample that was sequenced in a study of blood T cell repertoires in COVID-19. The data were produced by immunoSEQ multiplex PCR, yet TCRdb's version contains in-frame clones alone and is incomplete. The table lists some 100,000 clones, around 92% of them singletons. The source material was peripheral blood. The source of these receptors is a woman aged 60-75 years with active COVID-19.

The chain employs TRBV29-1 and TRBJ1-2, with a weak D call TRBD1 (5 bases). Germline CDR1 reads SQVTM; CDR2 reads ANQGSEA. Trimming left V 6 bases short and J 0 bases short, with 11 bases between. CDR3 length: 13 amino acids. The CDR3 bases are TGCAGCGTCCAGGGTCAGACTAACTATGGCTACACCTTC. Protein sequence: CSVQGQTNYGYTF.

The chain uses TRBV29-1 and TRBJ2-3; 7 bases match TRBD2. Trimming took 6 bases from V and 4 from J; bases not matched to a gene: 7. The CDR3 contains 13 residues. Germline V lookup: CDR1 SQVTM, CDR2 ANQGSEA. In DNA, the CDR3 is TGCAGCGTGGGCGGGAGACTGTCAGATACGCAGTATTTT. Amino acid sequence: CSVGGRLSDTQYF.

This chain uses TRBV28 with TRBJ2-1, with 11 bases identical to TRBD2. The CDR3 length is 17 residues. Germline CDR1 reads MDHEN; CDR2 reads SYDVKM. The J segment lost 7 bases and the V segment lost 3 bases, leaving 11 bases of the junction unmatched. In DNA, the CDR3 is TGTGCCAGCAGTTTGGCCCCCACGCTAGCGGGAGGAAATGAGCAGTTCTTC. Protein sequence: CASSLAPTLAGGNEQFF.

V gene TRBV28 combines with J gene TRBJ1-1; no reliable D call. From germline, CDR1 is MDHEN and CDR2 SYDVKM. The CDR3 is made up of 12 amino acids. The CDR3 region is CVSGPMNTEAFF. The CDR3 DNA follows: TGTGTTTCGGGTCCTATGAACACTGAAGCTTTCTTT.

The gene calls are TRBV5-4 and TRBJ2-1; the match to TRBD2 covers 9 bases. In germline, CDR1 is SGHNT, CDR2 YYREEE (reference sequence). V shed 0 bases, J shed 7 bases, and the junction held 5 bases outside the gene matches. The CDR3 length is 15 residues. For the CDR3, the DNA is TGTGCCAGCAGCTTGGCTAGCGGGGAAGGGAATGAGCAGTTCTTC. Translating gives CASSLASGEGNEQFF.

This clone was observed once. The chain's CDR3 is CASSLTGTGSSGNTIYF. In DNA, the CDR3 is TGTGCCAGCAGTTTAACCGGGACCGGGAGCTCTGGAAACACCATATATTTT. The chain couples TRBV27 to TRBJ1-3, with a weak D call TRBD1 (5 bases). The V and J ends lost 2 bases and 0 bases respectively, with 14 bases between them. Germline CDR1 and CDR2: MNHEY and SMNVEV (reference sequence). There are 17 residues in the CDR3.

The chain employs TRBV16 and TRBJ1-1; D gene unclear. CDR1 and CDR2 from the germline V gene are KGHSY and FQNENV. Trimming stripped 1 base from V and 0 bases from J, with 3 bases between. There are 13 residues in the CDR3. The CDR3 is CASSQLMNTEAFF. The CDR3 nucleotides read TGTGCCAGCAGCCAATTAATGAACACTGAAGCTTTCTTT.